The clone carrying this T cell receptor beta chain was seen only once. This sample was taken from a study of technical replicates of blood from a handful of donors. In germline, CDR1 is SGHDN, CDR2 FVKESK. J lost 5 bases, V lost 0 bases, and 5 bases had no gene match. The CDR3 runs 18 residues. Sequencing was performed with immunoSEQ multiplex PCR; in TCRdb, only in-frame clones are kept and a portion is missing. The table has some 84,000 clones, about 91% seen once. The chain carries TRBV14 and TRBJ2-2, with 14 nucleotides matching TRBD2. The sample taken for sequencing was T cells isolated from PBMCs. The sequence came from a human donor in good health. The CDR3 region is CASSQDLGLAGGTGELFF. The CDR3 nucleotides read TGTGCCAGCAGCCAAGATCTTGGACTAGCGGGAGGAACCGGGGAGCTGTTTTTT. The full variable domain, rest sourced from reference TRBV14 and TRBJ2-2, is EAGVTQFPSHSVIEKGQTVTLRCDPISGHDNLYWYRRVMGKEIKFLLHFVKESKQDESGMPNNRFLAERTGGTYSTLKVQPAELEDSGVYFCASSQDLGLAGGTGELFFGEGSRLTVL.